The text below deals with one T cell receptor (beta chain). These data belong to a study of blood T cells in healthy people across ages. The authors ran a second PCR of roughly 6 to 12 cycles using a sample-barcoded 5' primer and a J-beta primer mix. TCRdb called the 5' RACE reads again in MiXCR, with one record for every CDR3 protein. The table shows 800,000 to 950,000 distinct CDR3 sequences, with under 40% occurring only once. The TCR originated in a man in his late teens or twenties in good health. Sequenced: blood.

CDR3 sequence (DNA): TGTGCCAGCGGCCCCATGGGGTCTTACAATGAGCAGTACTTC. It yields the protein CASGPMGSYNEQYF. The gene calls are TRBV27 and TRBJ2-1; D is uncertain. The end of the DNA fits TRBJ2-7 better, so the J call may be wrong. The CDR3 consists of 14 residues. Germline CDR1 MNHEY, CDR2 SMNVEV (reference sequence).